A selection of T cell receptor beta chains follows, all from one sample in a study of identical twins. MiXCR, run by TCRdb on the 5' RACE reads, gives a single entry per CDR3 protein. The table includes about 280,000 distinct CDR3 sequences, approximately 8% detected once. These same data were also listed under a study on yellow fever vaccine responses in identical twins.

Sequencing was performed on memory (CD45RO+) T cells sorted from blood. These receptors came from a woman between 18 and 29 years old in good health. Each CDR3 is given with its conserved first and last residue. The order of the fields is D gene, V gene, clone size, J gene, CDR3 protein, CDR3 DNA. D genes are given only for firm matches. Clone size, where shown, is once, few, many, or a class for clones that have expanded.

>TRBD1|TRBV5-4|NA|TRBJ1-2
CASRKQGALILGYTF
TGTGCCAGCAGAAAGCAGGGGGCGCTCATCCTAGGCTACACCTTC
>NA|TRBV24-1|NA|TRBJ2-1
CATSDSRAISGLYNEQFF
TGTGCCACCAGTGATTCTCGTGCGATTAGCGGCCTCTACAATGAGCAGTTCTTC
>NA|TRBV7-9|few|TRBJ2-3
CASSPGTDSTDTQYF
TGTGCCAGCAGCCCCGGGACCGATAGCACAGATACGCAGTATTTT
>NA|TRBV7-6|NA|TRBJ2-2
CASSRIAEGTGELFF
TGTGCCAGCAGTAGAATAGCGGAGGGCACCGGGGAGCTGTTTTTT
>TRBD1|TRBV20-1|many|TRBJ1-5
CSARYRGLGNQPQHF
TGCAGTGCTCGCTACAGGGGGCTGGGCAATCAGCCCCAGCATTTT
>TRBD1|TRBV18|few|TRBJ2-7
CASRLQLDRAGEQYF
TGTGCCAGCCGTTTACAATTGGACAGGGCCGGCGAGCAGTACTTC
>NA|TRBV3-1|many|TRBJ2-1
CASSQDRGHNEQFF
TGTGCCAGCAGCCAAGATCGAGGCCACAATGAGCAGTTCTTC
>TRBD1|TRBV6-1|NA|TRBJ1-4
CASSISGGGSEKLFF
TGTGCCAGCAGTATCTCAGGGGGCGGTAGCGAAAAACTGTTTTTT
>NA|TRBV10-3|many|TRBJ1-6
CAIKRGNDSPLHF
TGTGCCATCAAGAGGGGGAATGATTCACCCCTCCACTTT
>NA|TRBV20-1|few|TRBJ2-5
CSASPPPARGRLLETQYF
TGCAGTGCCAGCCCCCCCCCTGCCAGGGGTCGGTTGTTGGAGACCCAGTACTTC
>NA|TRBV24-1|few|TRBJ2-2
CATSDLQRSNTGELFF
TGTGCCACCAGTGATTTGCAGCGGTCGAACACCGGGGAGCTGTTTTTT
>NA|TRBV20-1|NA|TRBJ1-4
CSARGDPNEKLFF
TGCAGTGCTAGGGGGGACCCCAATGAAAAACTGTTTTTT
>TRBD2|TRBV27|NA|TRBJ2-7
CASTTRLAGGRYEQYF
TGTGCCAGCACCACCCGTCTAGCGGGCGGACGGTACGAGCAGTACTTC
>NA|TRBV20-1|NA|TRBJ2-5
CSAGEGRGPYQETQYF
TGCAGTGCTGGGGAGGGGCGGGGGCCTTACCAAGAGACCCAGTACTTC
>TRBD1|TRBV20-1|NA|TRBJ2-5
CSASAGTGGEETQYF
TGCAGTGCTAGCGCCGGGACAGGGGGGGAAGAGACCCAGTACTTC
>TRBD2|TRBV27|few|TRBJ2-3
CASNLAGDTDTQYF
TGTGCCAGCAATCTAGCGGGAGACACAGATACGCAGTATTTT
>TRBD2|TRBV3-1|NA|TRBJ2-2
CASSPRAGYGPGELFF
TGTGCCAGCAGCCCGAGAGCGGGATACGGCCCCGGGGAGCTGTTTTTT
>NA|TRBV3-1|many|TRBJ2-2
CASSQDARGGTGELFF
TGTGCCAGCAGCCAAGATGCCAGGGGTGGCACCGGGGAGCTGTTTTTT
>NA|TRBV13|many|TRBJ2-6
CASSLRQAGANVLTF
TGTGCCAGCAGCTTAAGGCAGGCTGGGGCCAACGTCCTGACTTTC
>TRBD2|TRBV2|many|TRBJ2-1
CARLLAGDEQFF
TGTGCCAGACTACTAGCGGGCGACGAGCAGTTCTTC
>NA|TRBV5-1|few|TRBJ2-2
CASSGGSNLGITGELFF
TGCGCCAGCAGCGGGGGGTCGAACCTGGGGATCACCGGGGAGCTGTTTTTT
>NA|TRBV18|many|TRBJ2-1
CASSPQGSEQFF
TGTGCCAGCTCACCACAGGGATCTGAGCAGTTCTTC
>NA|TRBV7-2|few|TRBJ2-6
CASSGGTALTF
TGTGCCAGCAGCGGGGGAACCGCCCTGACTTTC
>NA|TRBV12-3/TRBV12-4|few|TRBJ2-1
CASSTQIGKYNEQFF
TGTGCCAGCAGTACGCAGATTGGGAAGTACAATGAGCAGTTCTTC
>TRBD1|TRBV2|many|TRBJ2-3
CASSGQGYTDTQYF
TGTGCCAGCTCCGGACAGGGGTACACAGATACGCAGTATTTT
>NA|TRBV3-1|NA|TRBJ2-2
CASSQAGELFF
TGTGCCAGCAGCCAGGCCGGGGAGCTGTTTTTT
>TRBD2|TRBV9|NA|TRBJ2-7
CASSVDPSGTGQYF
TGTGCCAGCAGCGTAGACCCTAGCGGGACCGGGCAGTACTTC
>NA|TRBV2|NA|TRBJ1-5
CASSGGRADQPQHF
TGTGCCAGCAGTGGGGGAAGGGCTGATCAGCCCCAGCATTTT
>NA|TRBV3-1|many|TRBJ1-1
CASSQRGSGNTEAFF
TGTGCCAGCAGCCAGCGGGGAAGCGGGAACACTGAAGCTTTCTTT
>NA|TRBV25-1|NA|TRBJ1-2
CASSDMGYGYTF
TGTGCCAGCAGTGACATGGGCTATGGCTACACCTTC
>NA|TRBV7-9|few|TRBJ2-7
CASSLAGMYEQYF
TGTGCCAGCAGCTTAGCGGGGATGTACGAGCAGTACTTC
>NA|TRBV2|NA|TRBJ2-6
CTSSEAGYWGNSGANVLTF
TGTACCAGCAGTGAAGCTGGGTATTGGGGGAACTCTGGGGCCAACGTCCTGACTTTC
>TRBD2|TRBV3-1|many|TRBJ2-1
CASSFRRAGIYNEQFF
TGTGCCAGCAGCTTCCGACGAGCGGGGATCTACAATGAGCAGTTCTTC
>NA|TRBV2|NA|TRBJ2-3
CASSGAPRGSTDTQYF
TGTGCCAGCAGTGGGGCCCCCAGGGGAAGCACAGATACGCAGTATTTT
>TRBD1|TRBV25-1|many|TRBJ2-1
CASRLTGAFHNEQFF
TGTGCCAGCAGGCTGACAGGGGCTTTCCACAATGAGCAGTTCTTC
>TRBD2|TRBV3-1|NA|TRBJ2-5
CASSEAGGRKTQYF
TGTGCCAGCAGCGAAGCGGGGGGAAGGAAGACCCAGTACTTC
>TRBD1|TRBV24-1|NA|TRBJ2-6
CATNAGGSGANVLTF
TGTGCCACCAATGCAGGGGGCTCTGGGGCCAACGTCCTGACTTTC
>NA|TRBV6-6|many|TRBJ1-1
CASLSRGTEAFF
TGTGCCAGCCTGTCGAGGGGCACTGAAGCTTTCTTT
>NA|TRBV9|NA|TRBJ2-6
CASSAVPGHIPSGANVLTF
TGTGCCAGCAGCGCCGTCCCGGGACACATACCCTCTGGGGCCAACGTCCTGACTTTC
>NA|TRBV15|NA|TRBJ2-5
CATSRGWETQYF
TGTGCCACCAGCAGGGGGTGGGAGACCCAGTACTTC
>NA|TRBV19|NA|TRBJ1-5
CASSDLTGTSIQPQHF
TGTGCCAGTAGCGATTTAACCGGGACCAGTATACAGCCCCAGCATTTT
>NA|TRBV5-5|NA|TRBJ1-1
CASSLVGTSNTEAFF
TGTGCCAGCAGCTTGGTCGGGACATCGAACACTGAAGCTTTCTTT
>TRBD1|TRBV28|NA|TRBJ2-5
CASSLFDRGGETQYF
TGTGCCAGCAGTTTATTTGACAGGGGGGGTGAGACCCAGTACTTC
>NA|TRBV20-1|NA|TRBJ1-5
CSASGMQANQPQHF
TGCAGTGCTAGTGGGATGCAGGCGAATCAGCCCCAGCATTTT
>TRBD2|TRBV20-1|few|TRBJ2-5
CSARELAGGSLQETQYF
TGCAGTGCTAGAGAGTTAGCGGGGGGCTCCCTACAAGAGACCCAGTACTTC
>NA|TRBV3-1|many|TRBJ2-7
CASSPTAGGYEQYF
TGTGCCAGCAGCCCCACGGCCGGGGGCTACGAGCAGTACTTC
>NA|TRBV7-9|few|TRBJ1-2
CASSLIDGSGYTF
TGTGCCAGCAGCTTGATTGACGGAAGTGGCTACACCTTC